The clone carrying this T cell receptor beta chain has just a few counts. The antigen remains undetermined. The data were taken from a study of T cell repertoires in cytomegalovirus infection. For the study at large: A matching HLA type, together with CMV infection, was signaled by public TCR beta signatures. Findings and limits, study-wide: Summed frequency of public TCR beta families distinguished CMV carriers with the relevant HLA. CMV-specific TCR beta clonotypes restricted by HLA-C dominated the ex vivo response.

TCRdb processed the reads anew with MiXCR; each CDR3 protein has one entry. The profile covers under 150,000 distinct CDR3 sequences, with 7% to 10% appearing a single time and over 9% taken by the ten largest. With 6 bases removed from V and 0 bases from J, the gap between germline ends came to 14 bases. Germline CDR1 and CDR2: SNHLY and FYNNEI. The CDR3 is made up of 15 amino acids. This sequence was found in a human donor in good health (CMV status not recorded). Some clones in this sample may be carry-over from other donors' samples. The rearrangement uses TRBV2 and TRBJ1-2; D is undetermined. Sequencing was carried out using PBMCs. This CDR3 reads CASSLDGRANYGYTF. CDR3 coding DNA: TGTGCCAGCAGCTTAGACGGTCGAGCTAACTATGGCTACACCTTC.